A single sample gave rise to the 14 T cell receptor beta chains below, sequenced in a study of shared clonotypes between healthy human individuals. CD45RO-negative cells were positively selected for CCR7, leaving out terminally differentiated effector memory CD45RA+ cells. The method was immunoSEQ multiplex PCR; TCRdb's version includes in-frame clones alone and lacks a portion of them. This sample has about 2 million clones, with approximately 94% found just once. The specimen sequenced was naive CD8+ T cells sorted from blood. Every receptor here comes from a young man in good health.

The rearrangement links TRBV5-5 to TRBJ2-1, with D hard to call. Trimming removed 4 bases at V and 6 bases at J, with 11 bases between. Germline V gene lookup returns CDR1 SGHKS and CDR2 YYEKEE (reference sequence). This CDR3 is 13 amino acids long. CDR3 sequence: CASSLAAANEQFF. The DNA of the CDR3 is TGTGCCAGCAGCCTTGCGGCTGCCAATGAGCAGTTCTTC. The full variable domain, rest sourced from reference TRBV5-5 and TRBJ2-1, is DAGVTQSPTHLIKTRGQQVTLRCSPISGHKSVSWYQQVLGQGPQFIFQYYEKEERGRGNFPDRFSARQFPNYSSELNVNALLLGDSALYLCASSLAAANEQFFGPGTRLTVL.

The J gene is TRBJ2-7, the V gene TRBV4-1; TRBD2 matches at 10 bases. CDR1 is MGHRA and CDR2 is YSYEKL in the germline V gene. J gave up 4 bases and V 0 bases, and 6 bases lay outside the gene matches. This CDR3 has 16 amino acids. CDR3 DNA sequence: TGCGCCAGCAGCCAAGAGGGACTAGCGCCAAATTACGAGCAGTACTTC. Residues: CASSQEGLAPNYEQYF.

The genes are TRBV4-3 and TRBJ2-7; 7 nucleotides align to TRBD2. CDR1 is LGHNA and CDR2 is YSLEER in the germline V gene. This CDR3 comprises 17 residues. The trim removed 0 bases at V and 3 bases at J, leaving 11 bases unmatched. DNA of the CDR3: TGCGCCAGCAGCCAAGATCTCGAGGGGCGGGAGTTCTACGAGCAGTACTTC. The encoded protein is CASSQDLEGREFYEQYF.

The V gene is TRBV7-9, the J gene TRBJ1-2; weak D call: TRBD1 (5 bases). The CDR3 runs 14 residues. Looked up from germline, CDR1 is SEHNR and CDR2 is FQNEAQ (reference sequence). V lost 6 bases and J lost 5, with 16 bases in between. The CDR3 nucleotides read TGTGCCAGCAGACCGGCTGACAGCTATTATGGCTACACCTTC. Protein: CASRPADSYYGYTF.

CDR3 in DNA: TGTGCCGTAGGGACTAGCGGAAATTACAATGAGCAGTTCTTC. Encoded protein: CAVGTSGNYNEQFF. The chain joins TRBV10-3 to TRBJ2-1; 11 bases line up with TRBD2. Germline trimming cut 11 bases from V and 4 bases from J; bases unmatched to any gene: 7. Germline V CDR1 and CDR2: ENHRY, SYGVKD. CDR3 length equals 14 residues.

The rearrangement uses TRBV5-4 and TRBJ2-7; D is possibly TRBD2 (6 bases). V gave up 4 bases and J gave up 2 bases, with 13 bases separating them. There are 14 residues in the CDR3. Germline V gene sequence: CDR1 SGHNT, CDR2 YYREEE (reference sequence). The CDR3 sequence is CASSPSDNPYEQYF. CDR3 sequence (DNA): TGTGCCAGCAGCCCTAGCGATAATCCCTACGAGCAGTACTTC.

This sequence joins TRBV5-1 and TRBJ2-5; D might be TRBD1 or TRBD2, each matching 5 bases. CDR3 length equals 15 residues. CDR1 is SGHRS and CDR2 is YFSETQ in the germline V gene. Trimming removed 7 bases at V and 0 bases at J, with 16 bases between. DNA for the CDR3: TGCGCCAGCGAGAGGGGAGAGGGGAACCAAGAGACCCAGTACTTC. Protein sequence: CASERGEGNQETQYF.

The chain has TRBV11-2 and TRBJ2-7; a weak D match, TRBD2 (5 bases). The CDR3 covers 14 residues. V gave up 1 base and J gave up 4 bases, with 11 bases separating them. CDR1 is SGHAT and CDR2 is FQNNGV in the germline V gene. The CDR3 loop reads CASSLGRRGYEQYF. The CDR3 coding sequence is TGTGCCAGCAGCTTAGGGAGGCGCGGGTACGAGCAGTACTTC.

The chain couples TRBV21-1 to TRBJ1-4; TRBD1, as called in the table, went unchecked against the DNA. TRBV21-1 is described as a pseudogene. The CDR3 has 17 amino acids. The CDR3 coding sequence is TGTGCCAGCAGCAAGAGCCCCACAGGGGGGACTAATGAAAAACTGTTTTTT. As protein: CASSKSPTGGTNEKLFF.

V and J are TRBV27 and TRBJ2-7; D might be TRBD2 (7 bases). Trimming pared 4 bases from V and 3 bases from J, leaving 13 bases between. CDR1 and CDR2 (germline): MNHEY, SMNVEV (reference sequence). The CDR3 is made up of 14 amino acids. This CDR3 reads CASSSGGPYYEQYF. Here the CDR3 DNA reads TGTGCCAGCAGTTCCGGGGGGCCCTACTACGAGCAGTACTTC.

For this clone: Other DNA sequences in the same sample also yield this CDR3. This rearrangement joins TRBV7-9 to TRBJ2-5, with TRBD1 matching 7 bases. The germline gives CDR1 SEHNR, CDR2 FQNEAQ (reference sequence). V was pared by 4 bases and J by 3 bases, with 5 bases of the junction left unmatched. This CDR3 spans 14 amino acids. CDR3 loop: CASSSPDREETQYF. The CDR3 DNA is TGTGCCAGCAGCTCACCCGACAGGGAAGAGACCCAGTACTTC.

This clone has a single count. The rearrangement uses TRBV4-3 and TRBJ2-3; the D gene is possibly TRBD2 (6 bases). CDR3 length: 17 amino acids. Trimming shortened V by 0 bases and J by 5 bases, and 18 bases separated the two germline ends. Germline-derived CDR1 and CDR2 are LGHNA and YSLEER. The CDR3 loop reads CASSQDSGGLGGDTQYF. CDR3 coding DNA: TGCGCCAGCAGCCAAGATTCTGGAGGCCTGGGGGGAGATACGCAGTATTTT.

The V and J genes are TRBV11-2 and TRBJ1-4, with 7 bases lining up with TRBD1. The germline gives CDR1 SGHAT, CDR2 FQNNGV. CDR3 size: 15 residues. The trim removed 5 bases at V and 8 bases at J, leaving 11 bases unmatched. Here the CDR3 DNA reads TGTGCCAGCAGCCTATTACAGGGGCTGGGGGAAAAACTGTTTTTT. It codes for CASSLLQGLGEKLFF.

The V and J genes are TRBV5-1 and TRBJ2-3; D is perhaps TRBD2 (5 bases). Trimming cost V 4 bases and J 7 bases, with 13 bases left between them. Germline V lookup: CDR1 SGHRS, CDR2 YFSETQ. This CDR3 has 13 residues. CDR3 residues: CASSQKAEYTQYF. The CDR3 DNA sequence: TGCGCCAGCAGCCAAAAAGCGGAATATACGCAGTATTTT.